The sample holds a few counts of the clone carrying this T cell receptor beta chain. TCRdb itself ran the RT-PCR reads through MiXCR, one entry per CDR3 protein. This sample has some 800,000 distinct CDR3 sequences, with approximately 22% found just once. This sample was included in a study of response to subunit inactivated influenza vaccine. The CDR3 is made up of 14 amino acids. Germline V gives CDR1 SGHAT, CDR2 FQDESV (reference sequence). J gave up 4 bases and V 4 bases, and 3 bases lay outside the gene matches. Sample: PBMCs from blood, taken roughly 5 days after vaccination. J is TRBJ2-2 and V is TRBV11-1; TRBD1 agrees at 7 bases. This sequence was found in a man aged 50 to 59 who received an inactivated influenza vaccine. The CDR3 sequence is CASSWDSRTGELFF. CDR3 coding DNA: TGTGCCAGCAGCTGGGACAGCCGCACCGGGGAGCTGTTTTTT.